A single sample is the source of the 21 T cell receptor beta chains below, sequenced in a study of CD8 T cells in Susac syndrome. The RNA input was about 0.5 to 1 ug, and it was reverse transcribed with random hexamers. TCRdb passed the immunoSEQ multiplex PCR reads through MiXCR, listing each CDR3 protein once. The sample has about 120,000 distinct CDR3 sequences, 93% seen once; the top ten hold 0.085% to 0.095%. Sequencing was done on a sample of CD4+ T cells from PBMCs. These receptors all come from a human donor with multiple sclerosis.

The chain employs TRBV20-1 and TRBJ1-5; 8 bases match TRBD1. The germline V gene encodes CDR1 DFQATT and CDR2 SNEGSKA (reference sequence). The junction had 11 bases not matched to a gene; V was cut back by 2 bases and J by 5 bases. The CDR3 extends over 16 amino acids. The CDR3 DNA reads as TGCAGTGCTAGACATAGGGTCACAGGGGGGGATCAGCCCCAGCATTTT. Translation: CSARHRVTGGDQPQHF.

V is TRBV18 and J is TRBJ1-5, with D perhaps TRBD1 (5 bases). Germline V gives CDR1 KGHSH, CDR2 LQKENI. This CDR3 spans 16 amino acids. With 2 bases removed from V and 1 base from J, the gap between germline ends came to 12 bases. Written as DNA, the CDR3 is TGTGCCAGCTCACCAACGACGGGGGTGAGCAATCAGCCCCAGCATTTT. Translation gives CASSPTTGVSNQPQHF.

The V call is TRBV18, the J call TRBJ2-7; unclear D gene. Germline V gene sequence: CDR1 KGHSH, CDR2 LQKENI. V lost 0 bases and J lost 2, with 8 bases in between. The CDR3 covers 14 residues. CDR3 in amino acids: CASSPPIHPYEQYF. CDR3 coding DNA: TGTGCCAGCTCACCACCGATCCATCCCTACGAGCAGTACTTC. Together with reference TRBV18 and TRBJ2-7, the CDR3 gives the full variable domain: NAGVMQNPRHLVRRRGQEARLRCSPMKGHSHVYWYRQLPEEGLKFMVYLQKENIIDESGMPKERFSAEFPKEGPSILRIQQVVRGDSAAYFCASSPPIHPYEQYFGPGTRLTVT.

The chain is built from TRBV12-3 or TRBV12-4 and TRBJ2-1, with 7 positions matching TRBD2. This CDR3 contains 14 residues. J gave up 4 bases and V 5 bases, and 5 bases lay outside the gene matches. CDR3: CASSPSGRYNEQFF. CDR3 in DNA: TGTGCCAGCAGTCCTAGCGGAAGGTACAATGAGCAGTTCTTC.

This chain uses TRBV5-1 with TRBJ1-1; 7 bases fit TRBD1. The CDR3 sequence is 15 residues long. V gave up 5 bases and J gave up 4 bases; unmatched junction bases: 11. The germline CDR1 and CDR2 sequences are SGHRS and YFSETQ. DNA of the CDR3: TGCGCCAGCAGATCGACAGGGAATGGTGTCACTGAAGCTTTCTTT. It translates to CASRSTGNGVTEAFF.

This chain uses TRBV5-6 with TRBJ2-1; 12 bases line up with TRBD2. The germline CDR1 and CDR2 sequences are SGHDT and YYEEEE. Trimming removed 1 base from V and 5 bases from J; junction bases left unmatched: 4. The CDR3 sequence is 16 residues long. The CDR3 DNA follows: TGTGCCAGCAGCTTGATCCTAGCGGGGGGGAACAATGAGCAGTTCTTC. It yields the protein CASSLILAGGNNEQFF.

The chain recombines TRBV30 with TRBJ2-7, with D maybe TRBD2 (6 bases). Between the trimmed V and J ends, which lost 4 bases and 2 bases, there was a span of 12 bases. The CDR3 has 13 amino acids. Germline assignment: CDR1 GTSNPN and CDR2 SVGIG (reference sequence). CDR3 loop: CAWTPGSAYEQYF. The CDR3 nucleotides read TGTGCCTGGACCCCCGGGAGCGCCTACGAGCAGTACTTC.

The gene calls are TRBV9 and TRBJ1-3; a weak D match, TRBD1 (5 bases). The V end was cut by 2 bases, the J end by 2 bases, with 11 bases between. The germline V gene has CDR1 SGDLS and CDR2 YYNGEE. The CDR3 contains 15 residues. The CDR3 DNA follows: TGTGCCAGCAGCGTGGGACTGACTCCTGGAAACACCATATATTTT. Encoded protein: CASSVGLTPGNTIYF.

The chain combines TRBV25-1 with TRBJ2-6, with 8 bases lining up with TRBD1. Germline V gene data show CDR1 as MGHDK and CDR2 as SYGVNS. J was trimmed by 1 base and V by 4 bases; bases with no gene match: 9. The CDR3 has 18 amino acids. This CDR3 reads CASSAPGQARSGANVLTF. Written as DNA, the CDR3 is TGTGCCAGCAGTGCCCCGGGACAGGCCCGTTCTGGGGCCAACGTCCTGACTTTC.

J is TRBJ1-2 and V is TRBV6-2 or TRBV6-3; 10 bases agree with TRBD1. V was clipped by 6 bases and J by 8 bases; unmatched bases: 6. The CDR3 runs to 13 residues. Looked up from germline, CDR1 is MNHEY and CDR2 is SVGEGT. CDR3 amino acids: CASRPGQGSGYTF. The CDR3 region has the DNA TGTGCCAGCAGACCGGGACAGGGGAGCGGCTACACCTTC.

The J gene is TRBJ1-1, the V gene TRBV6-5; D not certain. The V gene's germline CDR1 is MNHEY and CDR2 SVGAGI. The CDR3 sequence is 15 residues long. Trimming took off 2 bases at V and 7 bases at J, with 17 bases between the two ends. CDR3 nucleotides: TGTGCCAGCAGTTACCGTCAGCTGAGTATTAATGAAGCTTTCTTT. Translation: CASSYRQLSINEAFF.

The rearrangement uses TRBV30 and TRBJ2-4; either TRBD1 or TRBD2 may supply D (5 bases each). Germline V CDR1 and CDR2: GTSNPN, SVGIG (reference sequence). The CDR3 consists of 14 residues. V gave up 4 bases and J gave up 5 bases, with 15 bases separating them. Written as DNA, the CDR3 is TGTGCCTGGATAAATCGTTCGGGGCAAAACATTCAGTACTTC. Protein: CAWINRSGQNIQYF.

The chain recombines TRBV3-1 with TRBJ1-1; maybe TRBD1 (5 bases). Between the trimmed V and J ends, which lost 7 bases and 5 bases, there was a span of 17 bases. The germline CDR1 and CDR2 sequences are LGHDT and YNNKEL (reference sequence). The CDR3 sequence is 14 residues long. CDR3 sequence: CASTPGTVRTEAFF. The CDR3 nucleotides are TGTGCCAGCACCCCCGGGACGGTGAGAACTGAAGCTTTCTTT.

The chain has TRBV4-3 and TRBJ1-2, with TRBD1 matching over 9 bases. There are 14 residues in the CDR3. Germline V gives CDR1 LGHNA, CDR2 YSLEER. Trimming took 3 bases from V and 13 from J; bases not matched to a gene: 12. CDR3 nucleotides: TGCGCCAGCAGCCAGGCTATGGGACAGGGCGGATGCACCTTC. The encoded protein is CASSQAMGQGGCTF.

The V and J genes are TRBV6-1 and TRBJ2-2; 13 bases map to TRBD2. Germline values: CDR1 MNHNS, CDR2 SASEGT. This CDR3 region has 19 residues. The junction had 19 bases not matched to a gene; V was cut back by 7 bases and J by 8 bases. The CDR3 protein is CASTPMGGTSGAVGGELFF. Here the CDR3 DNA reads TGTGCCAGCACTCCGATGGGGGGGACTAGCGGGGCCGTTGGAGGGGAGCTGTTTTTT.

The chain recombines TRBV14 with TRBJ2-2; D is unresolved. Between the trimmed V and J ends, which lost 0 bases and 7 bases, there was a span of 3 bases. Germline V gene lookup returns CDR1 SGHDN and CDR2 FVKESK. The CDR3 length is 12 residues. In nucleotides, the CDR3 is TGTGCCAGCAGCCAAGAGGTCGGGGAGCTGTTTTTT. Its translation: CASSQEVGELFF.

The chain couples TRBV28 to TRBJ1-2, with 9 bases aligning to TRBD1. V lost 5 bases, J lost 1 base, and 8 bases stayed unmatched. CDR3 size: 16 residues. Per the germline V gene, CDR1 is MDHEN and CDR2 is SYDVKM. CDR3 loop: CASSPIQGAINYGYTF. In DNA, the CDR3 is TGTGCCAGCAGTCCCATACAGGGGGCAATTAACTATGGCTACACCTTC.

This clonotype appeared a single time. This chain uses TRBV29-1 with TRBJ1-1; no definite D call. The germline V gene encodes CDR1 SQVTM and CDR2 ANQGSEA. Trimming shortened V by 1 base and J by 6 bases, and 12 bases separated the two germline ends. This CDR3 has 13 residues. The CDR3 loop is CSVEGTTHAEAFF. The CDR3 DNA reads TGCAGCGTTGAAGGGACGACCCACGCTGAAGCTTTCTTT.

The chain has TRBV5-1 and TRBJ2-2, with a possible D match to TRBD2 (5 bases). Germline CDR1 SGHRS, CDR2 YFSETQ. The germline V and J ends were trimmed by 6 bases and 6 bases, with 15 bases remaining between them. The CDR3 length is 14 residues. The CDR3 sequence: CASTWTPPPGELFF. CDR3 DNA sequence: TGCGCCAGCACCTGGACTCCACCTCCCGGGGAGCTGTTTTTT.

This rearrangement joins TRBV5-1 to TRBJ1-1; 7 nucleotides align to TRBD1. CDR3 size: 13 residues. The V segment lost 5 bases and the J segment 3 bases; nucleotides outside the gene matches: 4. Germline V gene sequence: CDR1 SGHRS, CDR2 YFSETQ. The CDR3 is CASRQDRDTEAFF. The CDR3 nucleotides read TGCGCCAGCAGACAAGACAGGGACACTGAAGCTTTCTTT.

V usage is TRBV30 and J usage is TRBJ2-3, with D perhaps TRBD2 (7 bases). V was clipped by 3 bases and J by 1 base, with 14 bases between them. Germline lookup yields CDR1 GTSNPN and CDR2 SVGIG (reference sequence). The CDR3 runs 15 residues. The CDR3 region is CAWRGGAAGTDTQYF. The CDR3 DNA sequence: TGTGCCTGGAGAGGGGGGGCCGCCGGCACAGATACGCAGTATTTT.